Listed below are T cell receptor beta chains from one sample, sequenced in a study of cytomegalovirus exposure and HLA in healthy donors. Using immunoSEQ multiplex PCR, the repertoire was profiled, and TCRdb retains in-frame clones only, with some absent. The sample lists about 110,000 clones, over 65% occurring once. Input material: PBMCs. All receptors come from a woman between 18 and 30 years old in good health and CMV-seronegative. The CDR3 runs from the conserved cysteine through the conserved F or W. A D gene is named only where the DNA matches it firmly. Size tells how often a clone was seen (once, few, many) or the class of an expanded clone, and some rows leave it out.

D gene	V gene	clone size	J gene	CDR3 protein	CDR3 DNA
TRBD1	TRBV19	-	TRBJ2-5	CASSGTGGARETQYF	TGTGCCAGTAGCGGGACAGGGGGGGCAAGGGAGACCCAGTACTTC
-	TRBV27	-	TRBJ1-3	CASSRDSDSGNTIYF	TGTGCCAGCAGTCGCGACAGTGACTCTGGAAACACCATATATTTT
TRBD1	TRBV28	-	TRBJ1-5	CASMTGGRQPQHF	TGTGCCTCTATGACAGGGGGCCGTCAGCCCCAGCATTTT
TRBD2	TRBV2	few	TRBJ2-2	CASSGLAVNTGELFF	TGTGCCAGCAGTGGACTAGCGGTGAACACCGGGGAGCTGTTTTTT
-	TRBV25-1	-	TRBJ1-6	CASSESGSPLHF	TGTGCCAGCAGTGAATCAGGATCACCCCTCCACTTT
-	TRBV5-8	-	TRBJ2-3	CASSLVGGSSTDTQYF	TGTGCCAGCAGCTTGGTGGGCGGGTCTAGCACAGATACGCAGTATTTT
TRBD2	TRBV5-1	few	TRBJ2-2	CASSDGTSGLTGELFF	TGCGCCAGCAGCGATGGGACTAGCGGACTCACCGGGGAGCTGTTTTTT
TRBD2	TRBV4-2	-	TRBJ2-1	CASSHLLAGRYNEQFF	TGTGCCAGCAGCCACCTACTAGCGGGACGTTACAATGAGCAGTTCTTC
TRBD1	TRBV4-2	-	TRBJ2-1	CASSPRGQGVREQFF	TGTGCCAGCAGCCCCCGGGGACAGGGAGTAAGGGAGCAGTTCTTC
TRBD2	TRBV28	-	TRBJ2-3	CASSVSGLTDTQYF	TGTGCCAGCAGTGTTAGCGGGCTCACAGATACGCAGTATTTT